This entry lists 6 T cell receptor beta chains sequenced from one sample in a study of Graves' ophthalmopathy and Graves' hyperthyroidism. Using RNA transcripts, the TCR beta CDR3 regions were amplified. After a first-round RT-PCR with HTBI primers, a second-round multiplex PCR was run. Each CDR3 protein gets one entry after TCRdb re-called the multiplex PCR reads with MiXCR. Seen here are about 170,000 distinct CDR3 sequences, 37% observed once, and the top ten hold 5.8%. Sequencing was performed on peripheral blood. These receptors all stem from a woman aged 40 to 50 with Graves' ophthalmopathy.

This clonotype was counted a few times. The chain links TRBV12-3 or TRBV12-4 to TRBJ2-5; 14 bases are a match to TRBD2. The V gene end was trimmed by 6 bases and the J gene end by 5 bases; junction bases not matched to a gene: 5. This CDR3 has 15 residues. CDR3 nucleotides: TGTGCCAGCAGCCTGACTAGCGGGAGGGCTGAGACCCAGTACTTC. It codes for CASSLTSGRAETQYF.

The CDR3 DNA reads TGTGCCAGCAGAAGACAGGGAAACACCATATATTTT. This gives the protein CASRRQGNTIYF. The chain employs TRBV28 and TRBJ1-3, with a possible D match to TRBD1 (5 bases). This CDR3 has 12 residues. The V gene's germline CDR1 is MDHEN and CDR2 SYDVKM. Trimming stripped 6 bases from V and 4 bases from J, with 7 bases between.

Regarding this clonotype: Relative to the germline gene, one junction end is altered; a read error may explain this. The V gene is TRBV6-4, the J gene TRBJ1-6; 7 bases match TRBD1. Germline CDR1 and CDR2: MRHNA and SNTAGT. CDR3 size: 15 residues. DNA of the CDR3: TGTGCCAGCAGTTACTCAGGGGGCTATAATTCACCCCTCCACTTT. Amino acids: CASSYSGGYNSPLHF.

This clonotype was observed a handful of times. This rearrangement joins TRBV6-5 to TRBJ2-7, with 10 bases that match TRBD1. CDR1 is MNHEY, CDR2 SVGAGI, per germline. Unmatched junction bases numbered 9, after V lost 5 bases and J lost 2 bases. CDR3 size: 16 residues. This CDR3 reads CASSTLGTGVPYEQYF. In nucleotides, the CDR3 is TGTGCCAGCAGTACTCTCGGGACAGGGGTCCCCTACGAGCAGTACTTC.

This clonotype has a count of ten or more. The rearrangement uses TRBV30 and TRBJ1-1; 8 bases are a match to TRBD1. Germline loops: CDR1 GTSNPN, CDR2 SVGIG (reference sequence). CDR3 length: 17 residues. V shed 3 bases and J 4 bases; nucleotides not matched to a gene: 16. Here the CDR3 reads CAWRSPSPSGGFTEAFF. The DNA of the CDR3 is TGTGCCTGGAGGTCCCCCTCCCCTTCAGGGGGCTTCACTGAAGCTTTCTTT.

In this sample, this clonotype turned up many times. CDR3 loop: CASSLVRSGANVLTF. In DNA, the CDR3 is TGTGCCAGCAGCTTAGTACGGTCTGGGGCCAACGTCCTGACTTTC. The gene calls are TRBV7-2 and TRBJ2-6, with no clear D. CDR3 size: 15 residues. The germline V and J ends were trimmed by 1 base and 1 base, with 5 bases remaining between them. Germline CDR1 and CDR2: SGHTA and FQGNSA.